The next 20 T cell receptor beta chains were all read from a single sample in a study of T cells expressing NK-cell markers. TCRdb re-called the 5' RACE reads and catalogs CDR3 proteins one per entry, DNA excluded. This table lists about 440,000 distinct CDR3 sequences. The sequenced sample consisted of blood T cells: a sorted CD56 or NKG2C T cell subset, CD4+ or CD8+ T cells, or bulk PBMC T cells (not recorded which). These TCRs come from a woman aged 18-70 years in good health.

The CDR3 loop reads CATSSQSKGGGEQFF. This chain links TRBV15 with TRBJ2-1; TCRdb names TRBD1, which stays unverified in the absence of DNA. The CDR3 loop spans 15 amino acids. Germline lookup yields CDR1 LNHNV and CDR2 YYDKDF (reference sequence).

V gene TRBV20-1 combines with J gene TRBJ1-1; the D call from TCRdb, TRBD1, cannot be confirmed without DNA. This CDR3 contains 13 residues. From germline, CDR1 is DFQATT and CDR2 SNEGSKA (reference sequence). The CDR3 sequence is CSARPGTYGVTFF.

The chain couples TRBV28 to TRBJ2-1; absent DNA, TCRdb's TRBD2 call cannot be checked. CDR3 length equals 11 residues. Germline V gene data show CDR1 as MDHEN and CDR2 as SYDVKM. The CDR3 here is CAASWTSGTFF.

V and J are TRBV19 and TRBJ1-5; TCRdb's D call, TRBD1, is unchecked because there is no DNA. Germline V CDR1 and CDR2: LNHDA, SQIVND (reference sequence). The CDR3 loop spans 15 amino acids. This CDR3 reads CATSRWDQYDQPQHF. Together with reference TRBV19 and TRBJ1-5, the CDR3 gives the full variable domain: DGGITQSPKYLFRKEGQNVTLSCEQNLNHDAMYWYRQDPGQGLRLIYYSQIVNDFQKGDIAEGYSVSREKKESFPLTVTSAQKNPTAFYLCATSRWDQYDQPQHFGDGTRLSIL.

This chain uses TRBV5-1 with TRBJ1-1. The CDR3 length is 14 residues. From germline, CDR1 is SGHRS and CDR2 YFSETQ. The CDR3: CASSLMERNTEAFF.

The V gene is TRBV7-3, the J gene TRBJ2-7; lacking DNA, the TRBD2 call made by TCRdb goes unchecked. Germline values: CDR1 SGHTA, CDR2 FQGTGA. This CDR3 is built from 14 residues. The CDR3 sequence is CASSLIGGGDEQYF. The full variable domain, with the rest looked up from reference TRBV7-3 and TRBJ2-7, is GAGVSQTPSNKVTEKGKYVELRCDPISGHTALYWYRQSLGQGPEFLIYFQGTGAADDSGLPNDRFFAVRPEGSVSTLKIQRTERGDSAVYLCASSLIGGGDEQYFGPGTRLTVT.

The chain couples TRBV24-1 to TRBJ2-3. The CDR3 runs to 15 residues. CDR1 is KGHDR and CDR2 is SFDVKD in the germline V gene. CDR3 sequence: CATSDLGTNTDTQYF.

The CDR3 region is CASSHRDGYEQYF. The genes are TRBV4-3 and TRBJ2-7. Germline V lookup: CDR1 LGHNA, CDR2 YSLEER. This CDR3 spans 13 amino acids.

The rearrangement uses TRBV9 and TRBJ2-1; TCRdb outputs TRBD2, but without DNA this stays unchecked. Looked up from germline, CDR1 is SGDLS and CDR2 is YYNGEE. The CDR3 has 16 amino acids. The CDR3 loop reads CASSPLPGLASNEQFF.

The J gene is TRBJ1-1, the V gene TRBV3-1; lacking DNA, the TRBD1 call made by TCRdb goes unchecked. CDR1 and CDR2 (germline): LGHDT, YNNKEL (reference sequence). This CDR3 region has 16 residues. CDR3 in amino acids: CASSHGRSQGNTEAFF.

The V and J genes are TRBV13 and TRBJ2-2. Germline V lookup: CDR1 PRHDT, CDR2 FYEKMQ (reference sequence). CDR3 size: 17 residues. CDR3: CASSLGLAALNTGELFF.

The CDR3 sequence: CATTGNLIAGGEQFF. The rearrangement joins TRBV15 to TRBJ2-1; with no DNA, the TCRdb D assignment of TRBD2 cannot be verified. CDR1 is LNHNV, CDR2 YYDKDF, per germline (reference sequence). The CDR3 has 15 amino acids.

The chain links TRBV20-1 to TRBJ2-3; TCRdb's D call of TRBD1 is untestable without DNA. The germline V gene encodes CDR1 DFQATT and CDR2 SNEGSKA (reference sequence). The CDR3 contains 15 residues. CDR3 sequence reads: CSADQPWGTTDTQYF.

The rearrangement joins TRBV7-2 to TRBJ2-5; TCRdb calls TRBD1, which cannot be checked without DNA. CDR3 length: 14 residues. CDR1 is SGHTA, CDR2 FQGNSA, per germline. The CDR3 spells CASSFGPGSETQYF. Looking up the rest from reference TRBV7-2 and TRBJ2-5 gives the full variable domain: GAGVSQSPSNKVTEKGKDVELRCDPISGHTALYWYRQSLGQGLEFLIYFQGNSAPDKSGLPSDRFSAERTGGSVSTLTIQRTQQEDSAVYLCASSFGPGSETQYFGPGTRLLVL.

The V and J genes are TRBV20-1 and TRBJ1-1; TCRdb indicates TRBD1, and absent DNA this call remains unverified. This CDR3 contains 13 residues. The germline gives CDR1 DFQATT, CDR2 SNEGSKA (reference sequence). The CDR3: CSAPTARGTEAFF.

The J gene is TRBJ1-1, the V gene TRBV5-1; TCRdb lists TRBD1, though no DNA is available to test this call. In germline, CDR1 is SGHRS, CDR2 YFSETQ. This CDR3 contains 14 residues. CDR3: CASSLLPGQGGAFF.

The V gene is TRBV7-2, the J gene TRBJ2-1; without DNA, the TCRdb call of TRBD1 cannot be checked. CDR3 length: 12 amino acids. Germline CDR1 and CDR2: SGHTA and FQGNSA. CDR3 in amino acids: CASSLVGTGLFF. Full variable domain (rest looked up from reference TRBV7-2 and TRBJ2-1): GAGVSQSPSNKVTEKGKDVELRCDPISGHTALYWYRQSLGQGLEFLIYFQGNSAPDKSGLPSDRFSAERTGGSVSTLTIQRTQQEDSAVYLCASSLVGTGLFFGPGTRLTVL.

The chain joins TRBV6-5 to TRBJ2-1; no DNA is available, so the TRBD1 call from TCRdb remains unchecked. CDR3 length equals 14 residues. Germline values: CDR1 MNHEY, CDR2 SVGAGI. The CDR3 loop reads CASSYWQGEDEQFF.

The chain employs TRBV7-4 and TRBJ2-3; TCRdb lists TRBD1, though no DNA is available to test this call. This CDR3 contains 17 residues. In germline, CDR1 is SGHVT, CDR2 SQSDAQ. The CDR3 here is CASSAGAPPPRTDTQYF.

V is TRBV5-1 and J is TRBJ2-5; TCRdb's assignment of TRBD2 cannot be checked, as there is no DNA. CDR1 and CDR2 from the germline V gene are SGHRS and YFSETQ. The CDR3 extends over 17 amino acids. The chain's CDR3 is CASSLGRLAGGRETQYF.